Sequencing of this TCR beta chain was carried out in a study of T cells in Graves' hyperthyroidism and ophthalmopathy. RNA transcripts were the template for amplifying TCR beta CDR3 regions. HTBI primers were used for first-round RT-PCR of the TCR CDR3. TCRdb itself ran the multiplex PCR reads through MiXCR, one entry per CDR3 protein. Here the sample spans about 500,000 distinct CDR3 sequences, approximately 15% being singletons. V was clipped by 1 base and J by 0 bases, with 14 bases between them. The germline V gene encodes CDR1 SGDLS and CDR2 YYNGEE. The CDR3 spans 17 residues. The table lists this clonotype with a few counts.

This receptor was taken from a woman in her late teens or twenties with Graves' hyperthyroidism. The chain couples TRBV9 to TRBJ2-1; D gene unclear. Sequences were obtained from blood. In DNA, the CDR3 is TGTGCCAGCAGCGTAAGGGCAGCTCCAAGCTCCTACAATGAGCAGTTCTTC. As protein: CASSVRAAPSSYNEQFF.